A selection of T cell receptor beta chains follows, all from one sample in a study of T cell changes during pregnancy in multiple sclerosis. The table came from immunoSEQ multiplex PCR; TCRdb's copy has only in-frame clones and leaves some out. This sample carries tens of thousands of clones, approximately 90% of them seen once, and the ten largest clones take 1.2%. The material was CD4+ T cells from peripheral blood mononuclear cells, obtained after pregnancy. All receptors derive from a female donor with multiple sclerosis, enrolled in a pregnancy study. CDR3s include the opening cysteine and the closing phenylalanine or tryptophan. D genes are given only for firm matches. Expanded clones are given a class, and other clones once, few, many or no size at all.

size	V	J	D	CDR3	DNA
.	TRBV21-1	TRBJ1-2	.	CARSQSSKTPCPGQPTNYGYTF	TGTGCCAGATCCCAATCGTCCAAAACCCCTTGTCCGGGACAGCCAACTAACTATGGCTACACCTTC
once	TRBV7-2	TRBJ2-1	TRBD1	CASSRDRRSYNEQFF	TGTGCCAGCAGCCGGGACAGACGCTCCTACAATGAGCAGTTCTTC
.	TRBV19	TRBJ1-2	.	CASSITGITNYGYTF	TGTGCCAGTAGTATTACCGGGATTACTAACTATGGCTACACCTTC
.	TRBV25-1	TRBJ2-2	.	CASSELPSDTGELFF	TGTGCCAGCAGTGAATTGCCCAGTGACACCGGGGAGCTGTTTTTT
.	TRBV11-2	TRBJ2-1	.	CASSLVLASYNEQFF	TGTGCCAGCAGCTTAGTACTAGCCTCCTACAATGAGCAGTTCTTC
.	TRBV18	TRBJ2-7	TRBD2	CASSPTAGGPHEQYF	TGTGCCAGCTCACCAACGGCGGGAGGGCCTCACGAGCAGTACTTC
.	TRBV6-1	TRBJ2-1	TRBD1	CASSERTGGYNEQFF	TGTGCCAGCAGTGAAAGGACAGGGGGATATAATGAGCAGTTCTTC
once	TRBV11-3	TRBJ2-5	.	CASSLGPGSVTQYF	TGTGCCAGCAGCTTAGGTCCAGGGTCCGTGACCCAGTACTTC
.	TRBV5-1	TRBJ2-6	TRBD1	CASAVGQGSAGANVLTF	TGCGCCAGTGCTGTGGGACAGGGATCGGCTGGGGCCAACGTCCTGACTTTC
.	TRBV7-9	TRBJ2-2	.	CASSSLGGFESGELFF	TGTGCCAGCAGCTCCCTAGGGGGATTCGAGTCCGGGGAGCTGTTTTTT
.	TRBV10-1	TRBJ2-1	TRBD2	CASSGTSGRQQFF	TGCGCCAGCAGTGGGACTAGCGGACGTCAGCAGTTCTTC
.	TRBV27	TRBJ2-5	TRBD1	CASSSGQGPQETQYF	TGTGCCAGCAGTTCCGGACAGGGGCCCCAAGAGACCCAGTACTTC
.	TRBV5-5	TRBJ2-5	.	CASSQGWGRETQYF	TGTGCCAGCAGCCAAGGGTGGGGCAGGGAGACCCAGTACTTC
.	TRBV7-9	TRBJ1-4	TRBD1	CASSRNEDRVEKLFF	TGTGCCAGCAGCAGAAACGAGGACAGGGTTGAAAAACTGTTTTTT
.	TRBV9	TRBJ1-1	.	CASSVVGGETEAFF	TGTGCCAGCAGCGTAGTAGGAGGGGAGACTGAAGCTTTCTTT
.	TRBV19	TRBJ1-5	.	CASNPGPLNQPQHF	TGTGCCAGTAACCCAGGGCCTCTCAATCAGCCCCAGCATTTT
.	TRBV19	TRBJ2-5	TRBD2	CASRQALAGGETQYF	TGTGCCAGTAGACAAGCACTAGCGGGTGGGGAGACCCAGTACTTC
once	TRBV5-1	TRBJ2-7	TRBD1	CASSWGQTYEQYF	TGCGCCAGCAGCTGGGGACAGACCTACGAGCAGTACTTC
.	TRBV5-1	TRBJ2-7	TRBD2	CASSWVSGSYEQYF	TGCGCCAGCAGCTGGGTTAGCGGGAGTTACGAGCAGTACTTC
.	TRBV11-2	TRBJ1-1	.	CASSLDYGGTLKAFF	TGTGCCAGCAGCTTAGATTACGGGGGGACTCTGAAAGCTTTCTTT